This T cell receptor (beta chain) came from a study of blood T cell repertoires in COVID-19. The CDR3 extends over 15 amino acids. Germline CDR1 is LGHNA and CDR2 is YSLEER. V was pared by 0 bases and J by 4 bases, with 12 bases between. Data came from immunoSEQ multiplex PCR; TCRdb stores just in-frame clones and leaves some out. The sample holds 200,000 to 250,000 clones, 82% seen once. This chain connects TRBV4-3 to TRBJ1-1; D remains unclear. The source is a woman aged 80 or over with acute or convalescent COVID-19. Input material: peripheral blood. Here the CDR3 reads CASSQEGGLATEAFF. DNA for the CDR3: TGCGCCAGCAGCCAAGAGGGAGGGTTGGCCACTGAAGCTTTCTTT.